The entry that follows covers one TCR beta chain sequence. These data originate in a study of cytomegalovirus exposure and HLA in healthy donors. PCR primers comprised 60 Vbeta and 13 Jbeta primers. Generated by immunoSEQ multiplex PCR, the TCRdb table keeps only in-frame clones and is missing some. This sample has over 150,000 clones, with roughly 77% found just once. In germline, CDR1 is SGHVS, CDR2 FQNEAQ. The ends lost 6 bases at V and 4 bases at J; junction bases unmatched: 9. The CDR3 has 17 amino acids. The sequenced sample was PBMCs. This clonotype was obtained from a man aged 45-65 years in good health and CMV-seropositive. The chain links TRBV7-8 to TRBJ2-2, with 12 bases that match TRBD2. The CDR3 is CASRRRTSGGPTGELFF. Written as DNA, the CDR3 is TGTGCCAGCAGGAGACGAACTAGCGGGGGGCCCACCGGGGAGCTGTTTTTT.